Presented here are 28 T cell receptor beta chains from one specimen sequenced in a study of metastatic and nonmetastatic thyroid tumors. TCRdb re-analyzed the PCR reads using MiXCR. This table holds about 30,000 clones, 20% to 30% found once. The entire patient cohort was treatment-naive prior to thyroid surgery. What was sequenced was blood. Source of these receptors: a female donor with papillary thyroid cancer or a benign thyroid nodule (not recorded which). Some clones in this sample may be carry-over from other donors' samples.

The sample holds many counts of this clone. This chain joins TRBV20-1 and TRBJ2-3; TRBD2 matches 13 bases. Unmatched junction bases numbered 8, after V lost 6 bases and J lost 8 bases. Per the germline V gene, CDR1 is DFQATT and CDR2 is SNEGSKA (reference sequence). CDR3 length: 14 amino acids. This chain's CDR3 is CSAGTSGRGGTQYF. CDR3 in DNA: TGCAGTGCAGGAACTAGCGGGAGGGGTGGTACGCAGTATTTT.

The chain has TRBV12-3 or TRBV12-4 and TRBJ2-5, with D perhaps given as TRBD1 or TRBD2 (6 bases each). The DNA end is more similar to TRBJ2-1, so the J call may be wrong. This CDR3 is 15 amino acids long. CDR3 DNA sequence: TGTGCCAGCAGTCCCCCCGTGGGGGGCGCAGATACCCAGTTCTTC. As protein: CASSPPVGGADTQFF.

The genes are TRBV20-1 and TRBJ2-7; 10 positions agree with TRBD1. CDR1 DFQATT and CDR2 SNEGSKA come from the germline V gene (reference sequence). V was clipped by 5 bases and J by 9 bases; unmatched bases: 13. This CDR3 spans 14 amino acids. The CDR3 DNA is TGCAGTGCTCCTTTTACTCCGGGACAGGGGTCGCAGTACTTC. It is translated as CSAPFTPGQGSQYF.

This clone was seen at least ten times. The chain carries TRBV24-1 and TRBJ2-3; 7 positions agree with TRBD2. CDR1 KGHDR and CDR2 SFDVKD come from the germline V gene. The CDR3 length is 15 residues. The V gene end was trimmed by 5 bases and the J gene end by 3 bases; junction bases not matched to a gene: 7. The CDR3 spells CATSGLGRDTDTQYF. The CDR3 bases are TGTGCCACCAGTGGGTTGGGGAGGGATACAGATACGCAGTATTTT.

This rearrangement joins TRBV4-1 to TRBJ2-1, with D hard to call. The CDR3 is made up of 11 amino acids. V lost 3 bases to trimming and J lost 12 bases, with 9 bases between them. Germline V gene lookup returns CDR1 MGHRA and CDR2 YSYEKL. The CDR3 DNA sequence: TGCGCCAGCAGCCAGCATATGGGGCAGTTCTTC. Protein: CASSQHMGQFF.

This clone was counted ten times or more. In DNA, the CDR3 is TGCGCCAGCAGCCCCGGGGTAGCGGGAGAAGAGACCCAGTACTTC. Amino acid sequence: CASSPGVAGEETQYF. The chain links TRBV5-1 to TRBJ2-5; 9 bases fit TRBD2. The V and J ends lost 4 bases and 3 bases, in that order; junction bases with no gene match: 7. Germline assignment: CDR1 SGHRS and CDR2 YFSETQ. The CDR3 spans 15 residues. Filled out from reference TRBV5-1 and TRBJ2-5, the complete variable domain reads KAGVTQTPRYLIKTRGQQVTLSCSPISGHRSVSWYQQTPGQGLQFLFEYFSETQRNKGNFPGRFSGRQFSNSRSEMNVSTLELGDSALYLCASSPGVAGEETQYFGPGTRLLVL.

This clone occurred many times. The chain joins TRBV5-1 to TRBJ2-1, with 9 bases that match TRBD1. The V and J ends lost 7 bases and 9 bases, in that order; junction bases with no gene match: 14. The CDR3 covers 15 residues. The germline V gene has CDR1 SGHRS and CDR2 YFSETQ. CDR3 in DNA: TGCGCCAGCTGCCCGGGACAGGGTAATGTCGGTGAGCAGTTCTTC. This gives the protein CASCPGQGNVGEQFF.

In this sample, this clone turned up many times. The chain uses TRBV5-1 and TRBJ2-2, with 7 bases fitting TRBD1. Per the germline V gene, CDR1 is SGHRS and CDR2 is YFSETQ. The length of the CDR3 is 18 residues. Trimming took 3 bases from V and 3 from J; bases not matched to a gene: 14. CDR3 sequence (DNA): TGCGCCAGCAGCTCCTCAAAGGCCGGGACAGTTTACACCGGGGAGCTGTTTTTT. This translates into CASSSSKAGTVYTGELFF.

This clone is labeled as medium-sized. The chain uses TRBV6-1 and TRBJ2-1; 8 bases line up with TRBD2. V lost 5 bases to trimming and J lost 4 bases; unmatched junction nucleotides: 10. The germline V gene has CDR1 MNHNS and CDR2 SASEGT. This CDR3 is built from 16 residues. In DNA, the CDR3 is TGTGCCAGCAGTCGCGAGGCGGGAGGAAATTACAATGAGCAGTTCTTC. It encodes CASSREAGGNYNEQFF.

This clone came up many times. V and J are TRBV18 and TRBJ1-5; tentative D call: TRBD1 (6 bases). The CDR3 spans 16 residues. The V gene lost 4 bases and the J gene lost 4 bases, with 17 bases spanning the gap. CDR1 KGHSH and CDR2 LQKENI come from the germline V gene. CDR3 in DNA: TGTGCCAGCTCACTTACCCGGGACACAGGAAATCAGCCCCAGCATTTT. The encoded protein is CASSLTRDTGNQPQHF.

V gene TRBV7-6 combines with J gene TRBJ2-2; D gene ambiguous. V dropped 5 bases and J dropped 2 bases, with 15 bases sitting between them. In germline, CDR1 is SGHVS, CDR2 FNYEAQ. The CDR3 length is 16 residues. DNA of the CDR3: TGTGCCAGCAGCGTGTCGATGCTGCTTAACACCGGGGAGCTGTTTTTT. Encoded protein: CASSVSMLLNTGELFF.

This clone was seen ten or more times. This chain connects TRBV10-3 to TRBJ1-5; 7 bases align to TRBD1. This CDR3 is 14 amino acids long. Germline trimming cut 10 bases from V and 0 bases from J; bases unmatched to any gene: 6. Germline values: CDR1 ENHRY, CDR2 SYGVKD. DNA of the CDR3: TGTGCCACCCAGGGGGACTATAGCAATCAGCCCCAGCATTTT. The encoded protein is CATQGDYSNQPQHF.

In this sample, this clone turned up a few times. The rearrangement joins TRBV12-3 or TRBV12-4 to TRBJ2-7; D ambiguous. V was trimmed by 6 bases and J by 5 bases, leaving 14 bases between them. The CDR3 consists of 13 residues. CDR3 bases: TGTGCCAGCAGCCCCCTGCTTGTGGACGAGCAGTACTTC. This translates into CASSPLLVDEQYF.

The chain is built from TRBV6-1 and TRBJ1-2; D is perhaps TRBD1 (6 bases). V was clipped by 3 bases and J by 7 bases, with 12 bases between them. Germline CDR1 and CDR2: MNHNS and SASEGT. This CDR3 contains 13 residues. Here the CDR3 reads CASSDRGMGGYTF. Written as DNA, the CDR3 is TGTGCCAGCAGTGACAGGGGAATGGGTGGCTACACCTTC.

This clone was observed at least ten times. V gene TRBV20-1 combines with J gene TRBJ2-1; weak D call: TRBD1 (6 bases). The germline gives CDR1 DFQATT, CDR2 SNEGSKA (reference sequence). The CDR3 loop spans 16 amino acids. Trimming left V 4 bases short and J 7 bases short, with 23 bases between. CDR3 in DNA: TGCAGTGCTATTACCCCCTTTCGAGGGGGTGGGAATGAGCAGTTCTTC. As protein: CSAITPFRGGGNEQFF.

Of note for this clone: The CDR3 does not close with the conserved phenylalanine or tryptophan, likely indicating a read error. The rearrangement uses TRBV4-2 and TRBJ2-1; TRBD2 matches 15 bases. V shed 6 bases and J 8 bases; nucleotides not matched to a gene: 11. This CDR3 contains 17 residues. Per the germline V gene, CDR1 is LGHNA and CDR2 is YNFKEQ. The chain's CDR3 is CASRLIGLAGGVDEQFL. The DNA of the CDR3 is TGTGCCAGCAGGCTAATCGGACTAGCGGGAGGGGTGGATGAGCAGTTCCTC.

This clone was picked up many times. The gene calls are TRBV13 and TRBJ1-1, with 7 bases fitting TRBD1. CDR1 and CDR2 (germline): PRHDT, FYEKMQ (reference sequence). The V segment lost 5 bases and the J segment 0 bases; nucleotides outside the gene matches: 6. The CDR3 sequence is 15 residues long. This chain's CDR3 is CASSRDSVLNTEAFF. In DNA, the CDR3 is TGTGCCAGCAGCAGGGACAGCGTTTTGAACACTGAAGCTTTCTTT. The complete variable domain, with remaining parts taken from reference TRBV13 and TRBJ1-1, reads AAGVIQSPRHLIKEKRETATLKCYPIPRHDTVYWYQQGPGQDPQFLISFYEKMQSDKGSIPDRFSAQQFSDYHSELNMSSLELGDSALYFCASSRDSVLNTEAFFGQGTRLTVV.

Ten or more counts support this clone. J is TRBJ2-5 and V is TRBV7-8, with TRBD2 matching over 8 bases. V dropped 1 base and J dropped 1; count of bases not matched to a gene: 5. The CDR3 extends over 16 amino acids. Germline CDR1 SGHVS, CDR2 FQNEAQ. The CDR3 nucleotides are TGTGCCAGCAGCTTAGGGGCTAGCGGGCCCCAAGAGACCCAGTACTTC. It is translated as CASSLGASGPQETQYF.

By sample share, this clone is medium-sized. V usage is TRBV19 and J usage is TRBJ1-3; D is ambiguous. The CDR3 totals 10 residues. The ends were cut back, 5 bases at V and 8 bases at J, with 4 bases in the middle. The V gene's germline CDR1 is LNHDA and CDR2 SQIVND (reference sequence). In DNA, the CDR3 is TGTGCCAGTAGTGCAGACACCATATATTTT. Its translation: CASSADTIYF.

The chain links TRBV6-1 to TRBJ1-2; TRBD1 aligns across 7 bases. The CDR3 contains 16 residues. Germline CDR1 is MNHNS and CDR2 is SASEGT. V trimming: 4 bases; J trimming: 8 bases; junction bases outside the gene matches: 16. The CDR3 spells CASSVRSGTVFGGYTF. As DNA, the CDR3 is TGTGCCAGCAGTGTACGATCTGGGACAGTATTCGGGGGCTACACCTTC.

The rearrangement joins TRBV2 to TRBJ2-5; D is possibly TRBD2 (6 bases). CDR3 size: 15 residues. Trimming left V 6 bases short and J 5 bases short, with 19 bases between. CDR1 and CDR2 from the germline V gene are SNHLY and FYNNEI. CDR3 amino acids: CASSALAGGPETQYF. The CDR3, as DNA: TGTGCCAGCAGCGCACTAGCCGGAGGGCCGGAGACCCAGTACTTC. Supplemented by reference TRBV2 and TRBJ2-5, the full variable domain reads EPEVTQTPSHQVTQMGQEVILRCVPISNHLYFYWYRQILGQKVEFLVSFYNNEISEKSEIFDDQFSVERPDGSNFTLKIRSTKLEDSAMYFCASSALAGGPETQYFGPGTRLLVL.

This clone was counted between two and nine times. This chain joins TRBV12-3 or TRBV12-4 and TRBJ1-5; D ambiguous. This CDR3 region has 14 residues. DNA for the CDR3: TGTGCATGCAGTTTATCGCGGTCCAATCAGCCCCAGCATTTT. Translating it yields CACSLSRSNQPQHF.

This clone was picked up many times. V and J are TRBV7-9 and TRBJ2-3, with D maybe TRBD2 (5 bases). Trimming shortened V by 1 base and J by 2 bases, and 25 bases separated the two germline ends. The CDR3 sequence is 20 residues long. In germline, CDR1 is SEHNR, CDR2 FQNEAQ (reference sequence). The CDR3 DNA reads TGTGCCAGCAGCTTAGTCCAACACCATTTAAGCGGTTATCACACAGATACGCAGTATTTT. Its translation: CASSLVQHHLSGYHTDTQYF.

This clone was recorded at least ten times. The gene calls are TRBV28 and TRBJ2-4, with a weak D call TRBD2 (7 bases). The CDR3 runs to 15 residues. The V gene lost 4 bases and the J gene lost 5 bases, with 15 bases spanning the gap. CDR1 and CDR2 (germline): MDHEN, SYDVKM. The CDR3 DNA reads TGTGCCAGCAGTTCCGCGGGGGCGCTTCAAAACATTCAGTACTTC. It specifies CASSSAGALQNIQYF.

The chain links TRBV20-1 to TRBJ2-1; D possibly corresponds to TRBD2 (6 bases). This CDR3 is built from 14 residues. Looked up from germline, CDR1 is DFQATT and CDR2 is SNEGSKA (reference sequence). Trimming shortened V by 4 bases and J by 0 bases, and 10 bases separated the two germline ends. CDR3 bases: TGCAGTGCTAATAGCGGACTCTCCTACAATGAGCAGTTCTTC. Protein product: CSANSGLSYNEQFF.

By share, this clone counts as medium-sized. The chain links TRBV10-2 to TRBJ2-3, with D possibly being TRBD1 or TRBD2 (5 bases each). V was shortened by 7 bases and J by 2 bases, with 13 bases between the two germline ends. The CDR3 extends over 14 amino acids. In germline, CDR1 is WSHSY, CDR2 SAAADI. CDR3 protein: CASTGTNPTDTQYF. For the CDR3, the DNA is TGCGCCAGCACCGGGACCAACCCCACAGATACGCAGTATTTT.

This clone was observed many times. The chain has TRBV10-3 and TRBJ1-5; the D is unclear. Germline V CDR1 and CDR2: ENHRY, SYGVKD. Trimming left V 0 bases short and J 6 bases short, with 21 bases between. This CDR3 contains 18 residues. This CDR3 is CAISESVVLATGRQPQHF. Here the CDR3 DNA reads TGTGCCATCAGTGAGTCGGTAGTCTTAGCCACCGGACGTCAGCCCCAGCATTTT.

Details on this clone: A read error may account for a junction end that differs from germline. The V gene is TRBV20-1, the J gene TRBJ2-2; 8 bases are a match to TRBD2. The germline gives CDR1 DFQATT, CDR2 SNEGSKA (reference sequence). There are 14 residues in the CDR3. CDR3 sequence (DNA): TGCAGTGCAGTCGGCGGGAGGAACCCCGGTGAGCTGTTTTTT. Translated, it gives CSAVGGRNPGELFF.